The next 27 T cell receptor beta chains were all read from a single sample in a study of T-cell reconstitution after alpha-beta-depleted transplantation in children. Unique molecular identifiers were incorporated when the TCRbeta library was constructed. MiXCR, run by TCRdb on the PCR reads, gives a single entry per CDR3 protein. The table lists some 460,000 distinct CDR3 sequences, around 16% of them singletons, with less than 30% in the top ten. The input for sequencing was PBMCs, mostly from graft donor cells, taken 360 days after TCRalphabeta/CD19-depleted stem cell transplant. These receptors were taken from a boy under two years old who had a stem cell transplant for Wiskott-Aldrich syndrome, so the T cells may come from the graft donor.

The chain couples TRBV4-1 to TRBJ2-7; TRBD1 or TRBD2 may be the D gene (6 bases each). Germline V lookup: CDR1 MGHRA, CDR2 YSYEKL. V was shortened by 1 base and J by 3 bases, with 13 bases between the two germline ends. This CDR3 contains 15 residues. The CDR3 DNA follows: TGCGCCAGCAGCCAAGCCGGGGGCAGGTACTACGAGCAGTACTTC. Its translation: CASSQAGGRYYEQYF.

The sample holds a few counts of this clonotype. The gene calls are TRBV20-1 and TRBJ2-5; tentatively, D is TRBD1 (6 bases). Germline V gene sequence: CDR1 DFQATT, CDR2 SNEGSKA (reference sequence). V gave up 6 bases and J gave up 2 bases, with 16 bases separating them. This CDR3 contains 14 residues. In nucleotides, the CDR3 is TGCAGTGCCAACACAGGGTTTCGGCAAGAGACCCAGTACTTC. This sequence encodes CSANTGFRQETQYF.

V and J are TRBV29-1 and TRBJ1-1; a weak D match, TRBD1 (5 bases). CDR1 is SQVTM and CDR2 is ANQGSEA in the germline V gene. CDR3 length: 14 residues. With 2 bases removed from V and 6 bases from J, the gap between germline ends came to 16 bases. The DNA for the CDR3 is TGCAGCGTTGAAAATGGGTGGGGGATACCTGAAGCTTTCTTT. Translated: CSVENGWGIPEAFF.

The chain is built from TRBV4-3 and TRBJ2-7; perhaps D is TRBD1 or TRBD2 (5 bases each). This CDR3 has 15 amino acids. Germline loops: CDR1 LGHNA, CDR2 YSLEER. V lost 0 bases to trimming and J lost 2 bases, with 11 bases between them. Written as DNA, the CDR3 is TGCGCCAGCAGCCAAGAGTGGGGACCCCCCTACGAGCAGTACTTC. The encoded protein is CASSQEWGPPYEQYF.

CDR3 region: CASSEEVAGDDNSPLHF. The CDR3 DNA reads TGTGCCAGCAGTGAAGAGGTTGCTGGAGACGATAATTCACCCCTCCACTTT. The genes are TRBV25-1 and TRBJ1-6; D is ambiguous. The CDR3 consists of 17 residues. From germline, CDR1 is MGHDK and CDR2 SYGVNS. Trimming stripped 2 bases from V and 5 bases from J, with 16 bases between.

This clonotype was counted many times. The junction differs from germline at one of its ends, possibly a read error. V usage is TRBV24-1 and J usage is TRBJ2-5, with TRBD1 as a possible D gene (5 bases). From germline, CDR1 is KGHDR and CDR2 SFDVKD. The CDR3 sequence is 13 residues long. DNA of the CDR3: TGTGCCACCGGTGACAGTCGGGCAGAGACCCAGTACTTC. Its translation: CATGDSRAETQYF.

This clonotype was seen only a few times. V gene TRBV5-1 combines with J gene TRBJ2-5, with TRBD2 matching over 12 bases. The V and J ends lost 3 bases and 1 base, in that order; junction bases with no gene match: 4. Germline CDR1 SGHRS, CDR2 YFSETQ. The CDR3 runs 16 residues. The CDR3 DNA follows: TGCGCCAGCAGCTACGGACTAGCGGGGCCCCAAGAGACCCAGTACTTC. As protein: CASSYGLAGPQETQYF.

This clonotype has a handful of counts. The J gene is TRBJ2-7, the V gene TRBV11-2; possible D gene TRBD1, 6 bases. CDR3 length equals 14 residues. Trimming removed 1 base from V and 6 bases from J, with 13 bases in between. Germline V gives CDR1 SGHAT, CDR2 FQNNGV. The CDR3 DNA is TGTGCCAGCAGCTTAGTGGGACACCGCGGCGAGCAGTACTTC. Protein sequence: CASSLVGHRGEQYF.

This chain connects TRBV4-1 to TRBJ1-2; D gene unclear. The CDR3 has 14 residues. With 1 base removed from V and 1 base from J, the gap between germline ends came to 7 bases. CDR1 and CDR2 from the germline V gene are MGHRA and YSYEKL. CDR3 region: CASSQVARNYGYTF. In DNA, the CDR3 is TGCGCCAGCAGCCAAGTAGCCCGTAACTATGGCTACACCTTC.

Only a few counts were recorded for this clonotype. The chain links TRBV20-1 to TRBJ1-4; D call uncertain. The V end lost 5 bases, the J end lost 6 bases, and 7 bases lay between the germline ends. Germline lookup yields CDR1 DFQATT and CDR2 SNEGSKA (reference sequence). The CDR3 spans 11 residues. The CDR3 here is CSAPRDEKLFF. CDR3 bases: TGCAGTGCTCCTCGTGATGAAAAACTGTTTTTT.

This clonotype was picked up a small number of times. The chain joins TRBV5-5 to TRBJ1-1; 7 bases match TRBD1. The CDR3 spans 12 residues. V shed 4 bases and J 7 bases; nucleotides not matched to a gene: 4. Germline V gives CDR1 SGHKS, CDR2 YYEKEE (reference sequence). CDR3 in DNA: TGTGCCAGCAGCAGAGCAGGGGGTGAAGCTTTCTTT. It specifies CASSRAGGEAFF.

Only a few counts were recorded for this clonotype. This rearrangement joins TRBV10-1 to TRBJ1-6, with D hard to call. Trimming left V 6 bases short and J 13 bases short, with 25 bases between. The CDR3 has 16 amino acids. Germline V CDR1 and CDR2: WNHNN, SYGVQD (reference sequence). CDR3 sequence reads: CASRFDYRHDESPLHF. CDR3 DNA: TGCGCCAGCAGATTTGATTATCGGCACGATGAAAGTCCCCTCCACTTT.

The chain joins TRBV6-1 to TRBJ2-7; D remains ambiguous. CDR1 and CDR2 from the germline V gene are MNHNS and SASEGT. With 5 bases removed from V and 2 bases from J, the gap between germline ends came to 13 bases. CDR3 size: 14 residues. The CDR3 coding sequence is TGTGCCAGCAGTCTTTACGTAGCTCCCTACGAGCAGTACTTC. This codes for CASSLYVAPYEQYF.

This rearrangement joins TRBV6-5 to TRBJ2-2; 12 nucleotides match TRBD2. V was pared by 2 bases and J by 11 bases, with 3 bases of the junction left unmatched. This CDR3 has 14 amino acids. CDR1 is MNHEY, CDR2 SVGAGI, per germline. The CDR3 is CASSYGTSGSELFF. The CDR3 DNA reads as TGTGCCAGCAGTTACGGGACTAGCGGGTCTGAGCTGTTTTTT.

This rearrangement joins TRBV10-2 to TRBJ2-3, with 7 bases matching TRBD2. CDR1 and CDR2 from the germline V gene are WSHSY and SAAADI. V dropped 0 bases and J dropped 1; count of bases not matched to a gene: 4. The CDR3 has 16 amino acids. CDR3 coding DNA: TGCGCCAGCAGTGAGTCCGGGGGGTTGGGCACAGATACGCAGTATTTT. This gives the protein CASSESGGLGTDTQYF.

The gene calls are TRBV2 and TRBJ1-2; 7 bases are a match to TRBD1. Germline CDR1 is SNHLY and CDR2 is FYNNEI. The junction had 6 bases not matched to a gene; V was cut back by 4 bases and J by 4 bases. The CDR3 contains 14 residues. CDR3: CASSGGQFLYGYTF. The DNA for the CDR3 is TGTGCCAGCAGTGGGGGACAGTTCCTCTATGGCTACACCTTC.

This rearrangement joins TRBV10-3 to TRBJ2-1, with D unclear. Germline assignment: CDR1 ENHRY and CDR2 SYGVKD. The ends were cut back, 3 bases at V and 6 bases at J, with 12 bases in the middle. This CDR3 has 14 amino acids. The CDR3: CAISEFRTVNEQFF. Written as DNA, the CDR3 is TGTGCCATCAGTGAATTCAGGACGGTCAATGAGCAGTTCTTC.

This clonotype showed up many times. V is TRBV15 and J is TRBJ2-1; D is unresolved. The CDR3 runs to 14 residues. Trimming took 4 bases from V and 1 from J, leaving 8 bases between them. Germline assignment: CDR1 LNHNV and CDR2 YYDKDF (reference sequence). The CDR3 DNA is TGTGCCACCAGCATGACACGGTCCTACAATGAGCAGTTCTTC. Translation gives CATSMTRSYNEQFF.

The chain uses TRBV3-1 and TRBJ2-7; 9 positions agree with TRBD1. Germline V gives CDR1 LGHDT, CDR2 YNNKEL (reference sequence). This CDR3 is built from 13 residues. The V and J ends lost 3 bases and 9 bases, in that order; junction bases with no gene match: 6. The CDR3 DNA sequence: TGTGCCAGCAGCCAGGGACAGGGAGTCAGGCAGTACTTC. Protein sequence: CASSQGQGVRQYF.

This clonotype was recorded a few times. This chain joins TRBV24-1 and TRBJ1-5; 7 nucleotides agree with TRBD1. V shed 4 bases, J shed 9 bases, and the junction held 2 bases outside the gene matches. The CDR3 covers 12 residues. Germline V gene sequence: CDR1 KGHDR, CDR2 SFDVKD. The CDR3, as DNA: TGTGCCACCAGTGAAGGGGGCAGGCCCCAGCATTTT. The encoded protein is CATSEGGRPQHF.

This clonotype was counted between two and nine times. The chain links TRBV7-7 to TRBJ2-2; 10 bases map to TRBD2. V lost 5 bases and J lost 6; bases outside the gene matches: 9. Germline V CDR1 and CDR2: SSHAT, FNYEAQ (reference sequence). The CDR3 totals 16 residues. The chain's CDR3 is CASSLTAGGSPGELFF. The CDR3 DNA sequence: TGTGCCAGCAGCCTAACAGCGGGAGGGTCTCCCGGGGAGCTGTTTTTT.

The chain couples TRBV20-1 to TRBJ1-5, with 11 bases that match TRBD1. The CDR3 runs to 16 residues. Trimming at V came to 5 bases and at J to 6 bases, leaving 12 bases not matched to a gene. The germline gives CDR1 DFQATT, CDR2 SNEGSKA (reference sequence). CDR3 amino acids: CSAPDRSGTGGQPQHF. In nucleotides, the CDR3 is TGCAGTGCTCCCGACCGGTCCGGGACAGGGGGTCAGCCCCAGCATTTT.

This clonotype was observed many times. The rearrangement uses TRBV20-1 and TRBJ2-1, with 8 bases that match TRBD2. CDR3 length equals 14 residues. Trimming at V came to 0 bases and at J to 8 bases, leaving 6 bases not matched to a gene. Germline lookup yields CDR1 DFQATT and CDR2 SNEGSKA (reference sequence). The CDR3 bases are TGCAGTGCTAGAGATCCGACGGGGGGGGATGAGCAGTTCTTC. Translation gives CSARDPTGGDEQFF.

This clonotype has a handful of counts. J is TRBJ2-3 and V is TRBV7-2, with 7 bases aligning to TRBD2. This CDR3 is built from 14 residues. J was trimmed by 5 bases and V by 3 bases; bases with no gene match: 5. Germline V CDR1 and CDR2: SGHTA, FQGNSA. The CDR3 reads CASSFAGAEDTQYF. Here the CDR3 DNA reads TGTGCCAGCAGCTTTGCGGGAGCCGAAGATACGCAGTATTTT.

This clonotype was found a few times. The chain links TRBV30 to TRBJ2-3, with 7 nucleotides matching TRBD1. Germline V lookup: CDR1 GTSNPN, CDR2 SVGIG (reference sequence). This CDR3 spans 12 amino acids. Trimming took 6 bases from V and 4 from J; bases not matched to a gene: 4. CDR3 nucleotides: TGTGCCTGCTACAGGGGTCCAGATACGCAGTATTTT. Translating gives CACYRGPDTQYF.

In this sample, this clonotype turned up a few times. The gene calls are TRBV11-2 and TRBJ2-3; D remains ambiguous. Germline CDR1 reads SGHAT; CDR2 reads FQNNGV. V was cut by 4 bases and J by 6 bases, with 20 bases left in between. This CDR3 spans 16 amino acids. This CDR3 is CASSYRTALFWDTQYF. The DNA of the CDR3 is TGTGCCAGCAGCTACCGCACAGCCCTATTTTGGGATACGCAGTATTTT.

This chain joins TRBV5-1 and TRBJ2-5; D possibly uses TRBD1 or TRBD2 (5 bases each). V shed 3 bases and J shed 8 bases, with 17 bases lying between them. The germline CDR1 and CDR2 sequences are SGHRS and YFSETQ. The CDR3 spans 14 residues. CDR3 sequence (DNA): TGCGCCAGCAGCTCGCTTGTCGGGACGGAAACCCAGTACTTC. Translating gives CASSSLVGTETQYF.